Below, one T cell receptor beta chain is given with its context. Its target is unknown. This entry is derived from a study of follicular helper T cells after annual influenza vaccination. Study in general: Across the 2013-2014, 2014-2015 and 2015-2016 vaccination seasons, some subjects were resampled. Study-wide results and caveats: Successive annual vaccinations recalled a recurrent oligoclonal ICOS+CD38+ cTfh response with influenza-specific clonotypes.

Sample time point: 2013-2014 season, 7 days after vaccination. Adults received seasonal inactivated influenza vaccine, with sorted blood CD4 subsets sequenced before and after. Subjects lived in the community and lacked influenza vaccine within the prior 6 months. The CDR3 has 14 amino acids. Germline V gene lookup returns CDR1 SNHLY and CDR2 FYNNEI. V gave up 6 bases and J gave up 3 bases; unmatched junction bases: 7. Clones were sequenced by immunoSEQ multiplex PCR, and TCRdb holds only the in-frame ones, with some missing. The sample records around 9,000 clones, around 81% being singletons. The receptor's source is an adult who received the influenza vaccine. The V gene is TRBV2, the J gene TRBJ2-5; 7 bases map to TRBD1. The sample consisted of CXCR5- memory CD4+ T cells sorted from blood, taken 7 days after influenza vaccination. Here the CDR3 reads CASSDTTGKETQYF. The CDR3 nucleotides read TGTGCCAGCAGCGATACGACAGGGAAAGAGACCCAGTACTTC.